The clone carrying this T cell receptor (beta chain) was counted ten times or more. The antigen is undetermined. A patient was excluded if there was uncontrolled infection, other autoimmune disease, pregnancy or lactation. This sample stems from a study of T cells in Graves' hyperthyroidism and ophthalmopathy. Overall study findings and caveats: Blood shared most expanded thyroid clonotypes above 0.001.

Authors of the study amplified TCR beta CDR3 regions from RNA transcripts. Using the HTBI primer set, a first-round RT-PCR was run on the TCR CDR3. TCRdb analysed the multiplex PCR reads with MiXCR anew, one entry per CDR3 protein. This sample carries some 400,000 distinct CDR3 sequences, 19% of them seen once, and the ten largest clones take approximately 4%. Germline values: CDR1 KGHSH, CDR2 LQKENI. V lost 3 bases to trimming and J lost 2 bases, with 10 bases between them. This CDR3 contains 14 residues. The sequencing sample was made of blood. The receptor's source is a woman aged 18-29 years with Graves' hyperthyroidism. The chain links TRBV18 to TRBJ2-5, with D possibly being TRBD1 (6 bases). For the CDR3, the DNA is TGTGCCAGCTCACCTGGACAGCGTCAAGAGACCCAGTACTTC. It translates to CASSPGQRQETQYF.